Only a few counts were recorded for the clone carrying this T cell receptor (beta chain). This specimen comes from a study of T cells of healthy individuals. Looked up from germline, CDR1 is KGHDR and CDR2 is SFDVKD. The CDR3 consists of 13 residues. The V gene lost 9 bases and the J gene lost 4 bases, with 11 bases spanning the gap. MiXCR, applied by TCRdb to the 5' RACE reads, yields one record per CDR3 protein. The data contain about 96,000 distinct CDR3 sequences, approximately 18% of them seen just once; the ten biggest clones take up roughly 6.2%. This clonotype originated in a human donor in good health. The V call is TRBV24-1, the J call TRBJ1-4; D remains ambiguous. This chain's CDR3 is CATSTGINEKLFF. DNA for the CDR3: TGTGCCACCTCCACTGGGATTAATGAAAAACTGTTTTTT.